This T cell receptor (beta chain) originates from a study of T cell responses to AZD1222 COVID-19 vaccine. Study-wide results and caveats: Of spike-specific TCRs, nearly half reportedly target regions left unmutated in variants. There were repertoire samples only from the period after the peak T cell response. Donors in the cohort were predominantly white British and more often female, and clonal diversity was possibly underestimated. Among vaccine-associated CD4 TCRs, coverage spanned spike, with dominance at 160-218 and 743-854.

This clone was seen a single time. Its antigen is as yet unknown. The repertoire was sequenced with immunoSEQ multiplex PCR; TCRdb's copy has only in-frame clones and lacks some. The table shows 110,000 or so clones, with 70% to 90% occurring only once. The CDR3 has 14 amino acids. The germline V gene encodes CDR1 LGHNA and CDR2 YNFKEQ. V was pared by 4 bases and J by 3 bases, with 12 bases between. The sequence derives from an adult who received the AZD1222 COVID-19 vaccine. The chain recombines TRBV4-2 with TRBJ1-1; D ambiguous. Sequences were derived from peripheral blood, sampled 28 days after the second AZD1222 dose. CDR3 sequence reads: CASSPALPDTEAFF. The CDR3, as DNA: TGTGCCAGCAGCCCGGCCCTCCCCGACACTGAAGCTTTCTTT.